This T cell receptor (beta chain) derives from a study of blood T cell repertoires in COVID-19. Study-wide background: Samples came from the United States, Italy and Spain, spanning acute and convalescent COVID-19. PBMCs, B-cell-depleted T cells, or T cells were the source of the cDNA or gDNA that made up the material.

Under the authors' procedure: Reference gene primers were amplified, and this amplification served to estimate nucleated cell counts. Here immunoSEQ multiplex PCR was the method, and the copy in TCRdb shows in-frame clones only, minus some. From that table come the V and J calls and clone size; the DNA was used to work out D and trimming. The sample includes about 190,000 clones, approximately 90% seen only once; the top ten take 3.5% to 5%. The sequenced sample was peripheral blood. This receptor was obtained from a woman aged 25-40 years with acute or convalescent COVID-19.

CDR3 protein: CASSPHQDEQYF. The CDR3 DNA sequence: TGTGCCAGCTCACCACATCAGGACGAGCAGTACTTC. The gene calls are TRBV18 and TRBJ2-7; D unclear. Trimming shortened V by 1 base and J by 5 bases, and 6 bases separated the two germline ends. Looked up from germline, CDR1 is KGHSH and CDR2 is LQKENI. The CDR3 sequence is 12 residues long. Full variable domain (missing parts from reference TRBV18 and TRBJ2-7): NAGVMQNPRHLVRRRGQEARLRCSPMKGHSHVYWYRQLPEEGLKFMVYLQKENIIDESGMPKERFSAEFPKEGPSILRIQQVVRGDSAAYFCASSPHQDEQYFGPGTRLTVT.